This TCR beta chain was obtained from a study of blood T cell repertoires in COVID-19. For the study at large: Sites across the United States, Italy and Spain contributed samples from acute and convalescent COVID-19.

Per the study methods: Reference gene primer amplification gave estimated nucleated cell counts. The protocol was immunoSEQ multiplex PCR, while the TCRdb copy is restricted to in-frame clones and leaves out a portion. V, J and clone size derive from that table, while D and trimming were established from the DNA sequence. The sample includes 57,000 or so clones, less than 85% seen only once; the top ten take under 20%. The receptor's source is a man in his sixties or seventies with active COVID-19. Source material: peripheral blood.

The CDR3 loop is CASSLAGQGYQPQHF. The CDR3 DNA sequence: TGTGCCAGCAGCTTAGCGGGACAGGGATATCAGCCCCAGCATTTT. J is TRBJ1-5 and V is TRBV7-2; the match to TRBD1 covers 9 bases. Trimming at V came to 0 bases and at J to 5 bases, leaving 2 bases not matched to a gene. CDR3 length equals 15 residues. CDR1 SGHTA and CDR2 FQGNSA come from the germline V gene.